This T cell receptor (beta chain) is drawn from a study of high-grade serous ovarian cancer treatment subgroups. At the level of the study: Each sample yielded on average about 7,000 unique TCR beta rearrangements from 14,000 or so reads.

Tumor samples were obtained before definitive surgery or chemotherapy. General study results and limits: The analyses considered CDR3 and ignored CDR1 and CDR2.

Points on this clone: Its cognate antigen is unknown.

Only in-frame clones appear in the TCRdb table, and some are missing; sequencing was by immunoSEQ multiplex PCR. The sample carries more than 2,500 clones, 55% to 80% recorded once. This clonotype was sampled from a human donor with high-grade serous ovarian cancer. Sequencing input: tumor tissue.

CDR3 region: CASSQAYPVTHNEQFF. The CDR3 DNA sequence: TGCGCCAGCAGCCAAGCTTATCCGGTGACTCACAATGAGCAGTTCTTC. V is TRBV4-3 and J is TRBJ2-1; D gene ambiguous. The CDR3 sequence is 16 residues long. V was trimmed by 1 base and J by 5 bases, leaving 15 bases between them. Germline-derived CDR1 and CDR2 are LGHNA and YSLEER.